The clone carrying this TCR beta chain appeared a few times. Its specificity is not known. V dropped 3 bases and J dropped 1 base, with 12 bases sitting between them. This CDR3 comprises 15 residues. The sample belongs to a study of T-cell memory formation after mild COVID-19. Study-wide background: TCR clusters were mostly donor specific. Study-wide points: Pre-infection memory showed some responding clones, and this suggested that cross-reactive memory joined. Those CD4+ clones that contracted were mainly in CM and EM (CD8+ ones in EMRA).

It was 5'RACE with constant-segment primers that produced the TCR alpha and TCR beta cDNA libraries, which carried sample barcodes and UMIs. MiXCR, run by TCRdb on the 5' RACE reads, gives a single entry per CDR3 protein. The table has fewer than 600,000 distinct CDR3 sequences, about a fifth seen once; the top ten hold about 8.4%. The TCR originated in an adult woman who had mild COVID-19 (a few samples of this study predate the infection). Cell type and time point are not known. The sequencing sample was made of PBMCs or a T cell subset sorted from them (not recorded which). The chain joins TRBV12-3 or TRBV12-4 to TRBJ1-1; D is uncertain. The CDR3 is CASSFELRGNTEAFF. CDR3 nucleotide sequence: TGTGCCAGCAGTTTCGAGCTTCGGGGGAACACTGAAGCTTTCTTT.